Each of the 12 T cell receptor beta chains below was sequenced from the same sample in a study of vaccination effects on CD4 cells after COVID-19. Having been cultured for less than 13 days, the cells underwent CD4+ T cell isolation. This table comes from immunoSEQ multiplex PCR, and its TCRdb copy is limited to in-frame clones, with some not included. Here the sample spans fewer than 75,000 clones, roughly three quarters being singletons. These receptors are not linked to any known antigen. The sequenced sample was CD4+ T cells from PBMCs cultured without peptide, obtained before COVID-19 vaccination. Receptors were obtained from a human donor who received a COVID-19 vaccine.

The rearrangement uses TRBV7-9 and TRBJ1-4, with 10 bases lining up with TRBD1. The J segment lost 5 bases and the V segment lost 4 bases, leaving 4 bases of the junction unmatched. CDR3 length: 15 amino acids. CDR1 SEHNR and CDR2 FQNEAQ come from the germline V gene (reference sequence). The CDR3 DNA is TGTGCCAGCAGCTCGGGACAGGGGAGGAATGAAAAACTGTTTTTT. Translation: CASSSGQGRNEKLFF.

The chain joins TRBV5-1 to TRBJ1-4; D is unclear. Deletions cut 5 bases from V and 2 bases from J, with 13 bases between. Germline CDR1 reads SGHRS; CDR2 reads YFSETQ. CDR3 length equals 15 residues. CDR3 sequence reads: CASSSIPGTNEKLFF. The CDR3 DNA follows: TGCGCCAGCAGTTCCATCCCCGGGACTAATGAAAAACTGTTTTTT.

This sequence joins TRBV7-3 and TRBJ1-1; D call uncertain. V gave up 3 bases and J gave up 0 bases, with 5 bases separating them. The CDR3 has 13 amino acids. From germline, CDR1 is SGHTA and CDR2 FQGTGA. The CDR3 region is CASSFNLNTEAFF. As DNA, the CDR3 is TGTGCCAGCAGCTTTAATCTGAACACTGAAGCTTTCTTT. Full variable domain (remainder filled in from reference TRBV7-3 and TRBJ1-1): GAGVSQTPSNKVTEKGKYVELRCDPISGHTALYWYRQSLGQGPEFLIYFQGTGAADDSGLPNDRFFAVRPEGSVSTLKIQRTERGDSAVYLCASSFNLNTEAFFGQGTRLTVV.

In this sample, this clone turned up once. The chain joins TRBV7-2 to TRBJ2-7, with D perhaps matching TRBD1 (5 bases). The germline CDR1 and CDR2 sequences are SGHTA and FQGNSA. Trimming removed 5 bases from V and 0 bases from J, with 14 bases in between. The CDR3 length is 15 residues. CDR3 DNA: TGTGCCAGCAGCCTTCAGGGATGGGGCTCCTACGAGCAGTACGTC. This sequence encodes CASSLQGWGSYEQYV.

This chain links TRBV9 with TRBJ1-1; tentatively, D is TRBD1 (6 bases). CDR1 is SGDLS and CDR2 is YYNGEE in the germline V gene. This CDR3 is built from 15 residues. V lost 0 bases to trimming and J lost 0 bases, with 9 bases between them. The CDR3 loop is CASSVAGTLNTEAFF. The CDR3 DNA is TGTGCCAGCAGCGTAGCAGGGACACTGAACACTGAAGCTTTCTTT.

V is TRBV5-1 and J is TRBJ1-3; the match to TRBD1 covers 7 bases. V shed 4 bases, J shed 1 base, and the junction held 8 bases outside the gene matches. Germline CDR1 and CDR2: SGHRS and YFSETQ. CDR3 length: 16 residues. CDR3: CASSTGDTASGNTIYF. CDR3 bases: TGCGCCAGCAGCACAGGGGACACTGCTTCTGGAAACACCATATATTTT.

CDR3: CASSLWAGGNTGELFF. The DNA of the CDR3 is TGCGCCAGCAGCTTGTGGGCAGGTGGGAACACCGGGGAGCTGTTTTTT. The chain recombines TRBV5-1 with TRBJ2-2; no clear D gene. Germline lookup yields CDR1 SGHRS and CDR2 YFSETQ. V was clipped by 1 base and J by 1 base, with 11 bases between them. CDR3 length equals 16 residues.

This clone has just a few counts. The chain carries TRBV5-4 and TRBJ1-1, with 10 bases aligning to TRBD1. This CDR3 has 15 residues. CDR1 is SGHNT, CDR2 YYREEE, per germline (reference sequence). V was pared by 4 bases and J by 4 bases, with 7 bases of the junction left unmatched. The DNA for the CDR3 is TGTGCCAGCAGCCCAGACAGGGGGCAGGGCACTGAAGCTTTCTTT. Amino acid sequence: CASSPDRGQGTEAFF. Full variable domain (remainder filled in from reference TRBV5-4 and TRBJ1-1): ETGVTQSPTHLIKTRGQQVTLRCSSQSGHNTVSWYQQALGQGPQFIFQYYREEENGRGNFPPRFSGLQFPNYSSELNVNALELDDSALYLCASSPDRGQGTEAFFGQGTRLTVV.

The V call is TRBV6-6, the J call TRBJ2-7; 7 nucleotides align to TRBD2. Losses at the gene ends were 6 bases for V and 7 bases for J; bases not matched to a gene: 6. This CDR3 is built from 12 residues. Germline values: CDR1 MNHNY, CDR2 SVGAGI (reference sequence). The CDR3 DNA is TGTGCCAGCAGCCGCGGGGGTACGGAGCAGTACGTC. It codes for CASSRGGTEQYV.

The chain carries TRBV7-9 and TRBJ1-2; D not resolved. CDR1 and CDR2 (germline): SEHNR, FQNEAQ (reference sequence). The CDR3 runs 17 residues. The V gene lost 0 bases and the J gene lost 5 bases, with 19 bases spanning the gap. CDR3 sequence reads: CASSLAGSPDRLYGYTF. For the CDR3, the DNA is TGTGCCAGCAGCTTAGCAGGATCTCCTGACCGATTATATGGCTACACCTTC.

V and J are TRBV4-1 and TRBJ1-5, with a tentative D call TRBD1 (5 bases). Trimming removed 1 base at V and 2 bases at J, with 6 bases between. This CDR3 has 14 residues. CDR1 MGHRA and CDR2 YSYEKL come from the germline V gene. In nucleotides, the CDR3 is TGCGCCAGCAGCCAAGCCAGGGGCAATCAGCCCCAGCATTTT. This sequence encodes CASSQARGNQPQHF.

The chain links TRBV10-3 to TRBJ1-2, with 9 bases identical to TRBD1. The CDR3 is made up of 13 amino acids. J gave up 8 bases and V 10 bases, and 11 bases lay outside the gene matches. Germline CDR1 and CDR2: ENHRY and SYGVKD. In DNA form, the CDR3 reads TGTGCCACCAACAGGGGGCCCGATCCAGGCTACACCTTC. Amino acids: CATNRGPDPGYTF.